This T cell receptor (beta chain) was captured in a study of vaccination and CD4 T cells after COVID-19. About the research overall: In the convalescent group, nasal swab PCR was SARS-CoV-2 positive; roughly nine cases were mild and one severe. Convalescent patients gave post-COVID blood a median approximately 100 days post-diagnosis, range 35 to 161.

In TCRdb, the PCR reads were re-called with MiXCR into one record per CDR3 protein. The table includes 25,000 or so distinct CDR3 sequences, roughly 45% detected once. The CDR3 length is 15 residues. Trimming shortened V by 5 bases and J by 6 bases, and 17 bases separated the two germline ends. The germline gives CDR1 MDHEN, CDR2 SYDVKM. Time point specified: late sampling 161 to 241 days after vaccination in three convalescent patients. Whole-study findings and limits: Median counts of SARS-CoV-2-reactive clonotypes increased from 21 to 38; this difference was not significant. Convalescent patients' vaccine-specific clones were spike mono-reactive in 304 of 307 cases.

In regard to this clonotype: Its antigen remains unknown.

This sequence originates from a human donor who had recovered from COVID-19. The sample in question was CD4+ T cells from blood, obtained about 7 months after SARS-CoV-2 vaccination. The chain recombines TRBV28 with TRBJ2-1, with D unclear. Here the CDR3 reads CASSTKTGSVNEQFF. DNA for the CDR3: TGTGCCAGCAGTACCAAAACTGGGTCCGTCAATGAGCAGTTCTTC.